The rows below give T cell receptor beta chains drawn from one sample of a study of CD8 T cells in ankylosing spondylitis. TCRdb reprocessed the 5' RACE reads via MiXCR and lists one record per CDR3 protein. The table includes 250,000 to 300,000 distinct CDR3 sequences, about 19% detected once. The specimen sequenced was blood, either unsorted or a sorted T cell fraction (not recorded which). Source of these receptors: a male donor with ankylosing spondylitis or in good health (not recorded which). The CDR3 runs from the conserved cysteine through the conserved F or W. Fields, in order: D gene, clone size, V gene, J gene, CDR3 protein, CDR3 DNA. D genes are given only for firm matches. Only part of the rows carry a size: once, few, many, or a class if the clone is expanded.

>NA|NA|TRBV12-3/TRBV12-4|TRBJ2-6
CASSFDRRGGANVLTF
TGTGCCAGCAGTTTCGACAGGAGAGGCGGGGCCAACGTCCTGACTTTC
>NA|NA|TRBV5-1|TRBJ2-6
CASSLNGGPIFGANVLTF
TGCGCCAGCAGCTTGAACGGGGGGCCCATCTTTGGGGCCAACGTCCTGACTTTC
>NA|few|TRBV5-1|TRBJ2-3
CASSLSGKVTDTQYF
TGCGCCAGCAGCTTAAGCGGCAAAGTCACAGATACGCAGTATTTT
>TRBD2|NA|TRBV20-1|TRBJ2-1
CSAQRGGLDEQFF
TGCAGTGCTCAGCGGGGGGGCCTCGATGAGCAGTTCTTC
>NA|few|TRBV5-1|TRBJ2-3
CASSPGGISTDTQYF
TGCGCCAGCAGCCCGGGCGGGATCTCCACAGATACGCAGTATTTT
>TRBD2|NA|TRBV27|TRBJ2-3
CASSFQRGGTDTQYF
TGTGCCAGCAGTTTCCAACGGGGGGGAACAGATACGCAGTATTTT
>TRBD1|NA|TRBV7-9|TRBJ2-2
CASSLETGQGTGELFF
TGTGCCAGCAGCTTAGAGACGGGACAGGGGACCGGGGAGCTGTTTTTT
>TRBD1|few|TRBV5-1|TRBJ2-3
CASSPGQGMVDTQYF
TGCGCCAGCAGCCCCGGACAGGGGATGGTGGATACGCAGTATTTT
>TRBD1|few|TRBV4-2|TRBJ1-4
CASSQRMGQGDEKLFF
TGTGCCAGCAGCCAAAGAATGGGACAGGGCGATGAAAAACTGTTTTTT
>TRBD2|many|TRBV24-1|TRBJ2-5
CATSDHSGAQETQYF
TGTGCCACCAGTGATCACAGCGGGGCACAAGAGACCCAGTACTTC
>NA|many|TRBV4-2|TRBJ1-6
CASSPLSGSDSPLHF
TGTGCCAGCAGCCCCCTATCGGGGTCGGATTCACCCCTCCACTTT
>NA|few|TRBV30|TRBJ1-2
CAWSLRGTSNYGYTF
TGTGCCTGGAGCTTAAGGGGGACATCTAACTATGGCTACACCTTC
>TRBD1|many|TRBV28|TRBJ2-1
CASNNRGSYNEQFF
TGTGCCAGCAATAACAGGGGCTCCTACAATGAGCAGTTCTTC
>TRBD1|NA|TRBV29-1|TRBJ1-1
CSVPMGETGGKNTEAFF
TGCAGCGTTCCCATGGGAGAGACAGGGGGCAAGAACACTGAAGCTTTCTTT
>TRBD2|few|TRBV12-3/TRBV12-4|TRBJ2-1
CASSPNLAGGYNEQFF
TGTGCCAGCAGTCCCAACCTAGCGGGAGGTTACAATGAGCAGTTCTTC
>TRBD2|NA|TRBV12-3/TRBV12-4|TRBJ2-1
CASSFAGGAHNEQFF
TGTGCCAGCAGTTTTGCCGGGGGGGCCCACAATGAGCAGTTCTTC
>TRBD2|NA|TRBV20-1|TRBJ2-1
CSARDLGLALQNEQFF
TGCAGTGCTAGAGACTTGGGACTAGCTCTGCAAAATGAGCAGTTCTTC
>NA|NA|TRBV20-1|TRBJ1-4
CSARWSGEKLFF
TGCAGTGCTAGGTGGAGTGGAGAAAAACTGTTTTTT
>NA|NA|TRBV3-1|TRBJ2-1
CASSQDPGRDEQFF
TGTGCCAGCAGCCAAGACCCCGGGCGCGATGAGCAGTTCTTC
>TRBD2|NA|TRBV2|TRBJ2-1
CASRRLAAVNEQFF
TGTGCCAGCAGAAGACTAGCGGCCGTCAATGAGCAGTTCTTC
>TRBD2|NA|TRBV5-1|TRBJ2-1
CASSPSGRVYEQFF
TGCGCCAGCAGCCCAAGCGGGAGAGTCTACGAGCAGTTCTTC
>NA|NA|TRBV10-3|TRBJ1-5
CAISEIAIRPQPQHF
TGTGCCATCAGTGAGATAGCGATCCGACCCCAGCCCCAGCATTTT
>TRBD2|many|TRBV4-1|TRBJ2-1
CASSGTLLAGAYNEQFF
TGCGCCAGCAGTGGGACGCTGTTAGCGGGAGCCTACAATGAGCAGTTCTTC
>TRBD1|NA|TRBV7-8|TRBJ1-2
CASSPRQGFGYTF
TGTGCCAGCAGCCCTCGACAGGGTTTTGGCTACACCTTC
>NA|few|TRBV6-5|TRBJ1-4
CASSYSAGGEKLFF
TGTGCCAGCAGTTACTCGGCAGGTGGTGAAAAACTGTTTTTT